These 17 T cell receptor beta chains share one sample of origin, sequenced in a study of immune evolution from preneoplasia to lung adenocarcinoma. TCRdb's copy holds only in-frame clones and misses some; the assay was immunoSEQ multiplex PCR. In the table there are 6,500 to 9,500 clones, around 70% of which are singletons. The sample comprised FFPE lung adenocarcinoma in situ tissue. The receptors originated from a donor at least 70 years old with lung adenocarcinoma. Some clones in this sample may be carry-over from other donors' samples.

V and J are TRBV18 and TRBJ2-5, with 8 bases that match TRBD2. After removal of 4 bases from V and 2 bases from J, the junction contained 3 bases not matched to a gene. Germline CDR1 and CDR2: KGHSH and LQKENI. The CDR3 spans 14 residues. CDR3 bases: TGTGCCAGCTCACTGGGACTAGAACAAGAGACCCAGTACTTC. Its protein product is CASSLGLEQETQYF. Filled out from reference TRBV18 and TRBJ2-5, the complete variable domain reads NAGVMQNPRHLVRRRGQEARLRCSPMKGHSHVYWYRQLPEEGLKFMVYLQKENIIDESGMPKERFSAEFPKEGPSILRIQQVVRGDSAAYFCASSLGLEQETQYFGPGTRLLVL.

As regards this clone: The junction departs from the called germline gene at one end, perhaps through a read error. Other DNA sequences in this specimen translate into the identical CDR3. This sequence joins TRBV5-1 and TRBJ1-4; 9 bases agree with TRBD1. Germline loops: CDR1 SGHRS, CDR2 YFSETQ. The CDR3 length is 15 residues. The CDR3 sequence: CASSSQGAYNEKLFF. As DNA, the CDR3 is TGCGCCAGCAGCTCACAGGGGGCCTATAATGAAAAATTGTTTTTT.

This clone was picked up one time. This chain connects TRBV19 to TRBJ1-5; D may be TRBD1 (6 bases). V lost 5 bases to trimming and J lost 9 bases, with 14 bases between them. This CDR3 is 13 amino acids long. The germline CDR1 and CDR2 sequences are LNHDA and SQIVND (reference sequence). CDR3 in DNA: TGTGCCAGTAGTGGGGGCACTCGGAGGCCCCAGCATTTT. This encodes CASSGGTRRPQHF.

The chain employs TRBV6-1 and TRBJ2-7; the match to TRBD1 covers 7 bases. The J segment lost 7 bases and the V segment lost 7 bases, leaving 13 bases of the junction unmatched. Germline CDR1 MNHNS, CDR2 SASEGT. This CDR3 has 14 amino acids. CDR3 coding DNA: TGTGCCAGCATCCCAACAGGGGCAAGACTAGAGCAGTACTTC. Amino acids: CASIPTGARLEQYF.

This clone was seen once. This chain uses TRBV2 with TRBJ2-5, with 9 positions matching TRBD1. The trim removed 7 bases at V and 5 bases at J, leaving 8 bases unmatched. The germline gives CDR1 SNHLY, CDR2 FYNNEI. This CDR3 contains 14 residues. The CDR3 sequence is CASNRDRGDETQYF. In DNA, the CDR3 is TGTGCCAGCAACAGAGACAGGGGGGATGAGACCCAGTACTTC. Together with reference TRBV2 and TRBJ2-5, the CDR3 gives the full variable domain: EPEVTQTPSHQVTQMGQEVILRCVPISNHLYFYWYRQILGQKVEFLVSFYNNEISEKSEIFDDQFSVERPDGSNFTLKIRSTKLEDSAMYFCASNRDRGDETQYFGPGTRLLVL.

This chain links TRBV6-4 with TRBJ1-1, with 12 nucleotides matching TRBD1. Germline CDR1 and CDR2: MRHNA and SNTAGT. This CDR3 region has 14 residues. V gave up 0 bases and J gave up 9 bases; unmatched junction bases: 2. CDR3 amino acids: CASSDSGDRGQAFF. The CDR3 coding sequence is TGTGCCAGCAGTGACTCAGGGGACAGGGGGCAAGCTTTCTTT.

This chain links TRBV5-1 with TRBJ1-2, with D unclear. The CDR3 contains 13 residues. The germline V gene has CDR1 SGHRS and CDR2 YFSETQ. V lost 4 bases to trimming and J lost 1 base, with 8 bases between them. The CDR3 DNA sequence: TGCGCCAGCAGCACGGGAGTTAACTATGGCTACACCTTC. Protein sequence: CASSTGVNYGYTF.

The rearrangement links TRBV7-2 to TRBJ1-1; no reliable D call. V gave up 2 bases and J gave up 1 base, with 11 bases separating them. The CDR3 loop spans 15 amino acids. Germline V gene sequence: CDR1 SGHTA, CDR2 FQGNSA. CDR3 sequence (DNA): TGTGCCAGCAGCTTATGGGTAGGGCCGAACACTGAAGCTTTCTTT. Translation gives CASSLWVGPNTEAFF.

The chain carries TRBV5-8 and TRBJ2-1; 7 bases agree with TRBD1. The CDR3 loop spans 14 amino acids. V lost 6 bases and J lost 3; bases outside the gene matches: 6. The V gene's germline CDR1 is SGHTS and CDR2 YDEGEE. CDR3 nucleotides: TGTGCCAGCACCGAAGACAGGGTCTACAATGAGCAGTTCTTC. It is translated as CASTEDRVYNEQFF.

V and J are TRBV10-2 and TRBJ1-2; D is uncertain. The CDR3 extends over 12 amino acids. Trimming pared 10 bases from V and 4 bases from J, leaving 13 bases between. CDR1 and CDR2 (germline): WSHSY, SAAADI. CDR3 nucleotide sequence: TGCGCCACCAGGTTGGATGCCTATGGCTACACCTTC. Encoded protein: CATRLDAYGYTF.

This chain connects TRBV6-5 to TRBJ1-5; 9 nucleotides agree with TRBD1. J gave up 1 base and V 5 bases, and 3 bases lay outside the gene matches. The CDR3 contains 15 residues. Germline lookup yields CDR1 MNHEY and CDR2 SVGAGI. As DNA, the CDR3 is TGTGCCAGCAGTCGGACAGGGGAGAGCAATCAGCCCCAGCATTTT. It codes for CASSRTGESNQPQHF.

The chain uses TRBV5-4 and TRBJ1-2; D gene unclear. The CDR3 sequence is 15 residues long. The V gene lost 2 bases and the J gene lost 8 bases, with 19 bases spanning the gap. Germline CDR1 and CDR2: SGHNT and YYREEE (reference sequence). Written as DNA, the CDR3 is TGTGCCAGCAGCTTTGTCCGGCAGGAGTTTGGCGGCTACACCTTC. Translation gives CASSFVRQEFGGYTF.

This rearrangement joins TRBV7-8 to TRBJ2-2; TRBD1 matches 9 bases. V shed 4 bases and J 6 bases; nucleotides not matched to a gene: 3. The CDR3 is made up of 14 amino acids. Germline assignment: CDR1 SGHVS and CDR2 FQNEAQ. CDR3 coding DNA: TGTGCCAGCAGCTGGGGGACAGGGCCCGGGGAGCTGTTTTTT. As protein: CASSWGTGPGELFF.

In its sample, this clone is medium-sized. The V and J genes are TRBV4-1 and TRBJ2-5, with 7 bases that match TRBD1. In germline, CDR1 is MGHRA, CDR2 YSYEKL. The V segment lost 5 bases and the J segment 7 bases; nucleotides outside the gene matches: 10. The CDR3 has 14 amino acids. As DNA, the CDR3 is TGCGCCAGCAGCAACGGGGAAAACAGGGGGACCCAGTACTTC. The encoded protein is CASSNGENRGTQYF.

The table lists this clone with a count of one. CDR3 in amino acids: CASSQDSSVGGELFF. The CDR3 nucleotides are TGTGCCAGCAGCCAGGACTCCTCGGTCGGCGGGGAGCTGTTTTTT. The rearrangement uses TRBV4-2 and TRBJ2-2; D perhaps matches TRBD2 (5 bases). The germline V and J ends were trimmed by 3 bases and 7 bases, with 15 bases remaining between them. Germline assignment: CDR1 LGHNA and CDR2 YNFKEQ. CDR3 size: 15 residues.

This chain links TRBV14 with TRBJ2-7; D may be TRBD1 or TRBD2 (5 bases each). The V and J ends lost 4 bases and 3 bases respectively, with 19 bases between them. Per germline, CDR1 SGHDN and CDR2 FVKESK. This CDR3 comprises 16 residues. The CDR3 reads CASSLRDVAPYYEQYF. CDR3 nucleotide sequence: TGTGCCAGCAGCCTAAGGGACGTAGCGCCATACTACGAGCAGTACTTC.

The V call is TRBV5-1, the J call TRBJ2-1; 8 nucleotides line up with TRBD2. The CDR3 is 16 residues long. J was trimmed by 9 bases and V by 2 bases; bases with no gene match: 13. The germline V gene has CDR1 SGHRS and CDR2 YFSETQ. The DNA of the CDR3 is TGCGCCAGCAGCTTACTGACTAGCGAAATTGGAGGTGAGCAGTTCTTC. Encoded protein: CASSLLTSEIGGEQFF.